The clone carrying this T cell receptor (beta chain) was seen a handful of times. Its target is not known. Method: immunoSEQ multiplex PCR; TCRdb's copy keeps in-frame clones and lacks some. The table records 95,000 to 150,000 clones, more than 80% of them present only once. Trimming shortened V by 6 bases and J by 2 bases, and 16 bases separated the two germline ends. The CDR3 covers 15 residues. Germline V gene sequence: CDR1 SNHLY, CDR2 FYNNEI. This sample is drawn from a study of radiotherapy plus CTLA-4 blockade in lung cancer. As for the study in general: Among enrolled patients, less than 20% responded and about 34% achieved disease control.

Study-level findings and limits: Clones derived from tumor TCRs expanded in blood after radiotherapy plus ipilimumab. Response was reportedly best predicted by early blood T cell clone dynamics, with interferon-beta.

The TCR comes from a human donor with non-small cell lung cancer that progressed on radiotherapy plus ipilimumab. V usage is TRBV2 and J usage is TRBJ1-1, with a weak D call TRBD1 (6 bases). Source: peripheral blood, taken from a patient treated with radiotherapy plus ipilimumab. The CDR3 loop is CASSDRRGGNTEAFF. CDR3 DNA sequence: TGTGCCAGCAGCGACAGGCGAGGGGGTAACACTGAAGCTTTCTTT.